Below, 16 T cell receptor beta chains from the same sample are listed, as sequenced in a study of T cell responses to AZD1222 COVID-19 vaccine. Generated by immunoSEQ multiplex PCR, the TCRdb table keeps only in-frame clones and is missing some. Among roughly 100,000 clones listed, 91% were seen once. Sample: peripheral blood, taken on day 0 of AZD1222 vaccination. The receptors shown here come from an adult in good health.

CDR3 loop: CASSSGPEAFF. The CDR3 DNA reads as TGTGCCAGCAGCTCCGGGCCAGAAGCTTTCTTT. The V and J genes are TRBV7-2 and TRBJ1-1; D is unresolved. The CDR3 totals 11 residues. V lost 4 bases and J 8 bases, leaving 8 bases between the germline ends. Germline CDR1 SGHTA, CDR2 FQGNSA.

The chain carries TRBV6-1 and TRBJ2-6; no reliable D call. The CDR3 spans 16 residues. Looked up from germline, CDR1 is MNHNS and CDR2 is SASEGT. The V gene lost 2 bases and the J gene lost 0 bases, with 8 bases spanning the gap. The chain's CDR3 is CASSESSSSGANVLTF. In DNA, the CDR3 is TGTGCCAGCAGTGAATCCAGTTCCTCTGGGGCCAACGTCCTGACTTTC.

J is TRBJ2-3 and V is TRBV27; 13 bases align to TRBD2. This CDR3 has 17 amino acids. Losses at the gene ends were 1 base for V and 4 bases for J; bases not matched to a gene: 5. Germline-derived CDR1 and CDR2 are MNHEY and SMNVEV (reference sequence). The CDR3 DNA is TGTGCCAGCAGTTTATGGCGGACTAGCGGGAGAGCAGATACGCAGTATTTT. Translated, it gives CASSLWRTSGRADTQYF.

Many counts were recorded for this clone. This chain connects TRBV6-2 or TRBV6-3 to TRBJ2-6; D gene ambiguous. CDR3 length: 14 residues. V was shortened by 5 bases and J by 0 bases, with 5 bases between the two germline ends. Germline lookup yields CDR1 MNHEY and CDR2 SVGEGT. CDR3 nucleotides: TGTGCCAGCAGTGACAACTCTGGGGCCAACGTCCTGACTTTC. This codes for CASSDNSGANVLTF.

J is TRBJ1-1 and V is TRBV10-3, with 8 bases matching TRBD1. With V trimmed by 6 bases and J by 7 bases, 4 bases remained unmatched. From germline, CDR1 is ENHRY and CDR2 SYGVKD. The CDR3 contains 12 residues. CDR3 nucleotides: TGTGCCATCAGCCTGACAGGGGATGAAGCTTTCTTT. Translation: CAISLTGDEAFF.

The rearrangement links TRBV28 to TRBJ1-1; 11 nucleotides line up with TRBD1. Trimming removed 6 bases from V and 6 bases from J; junction bases left unmatched: 9. CDR1 is MDHEN and CDR2 is SYDVKM in the germline V gene. This CDR3 is built from 15 residues. The DNA of the CDR3 is TGTGCCAGCAGCCCTCCAAGGACAGGGGGCGCTGAAGCTTTCTTT. Residues: CASSPPRTGGAEAFF.

The CDR3 DNA follows: TGTGCCAGCAGTGATTCCTGGACAGGAGGAACCTACGAGCAGTACTTC. Protein product: CASSDSWTGGTYEQYF. This chain links TRBV2 with TRBJ2-7, with 7 bases matching TRBD1. The ends lost 3 bases at V and 2 bases at J; junction bases unmatched: 10. CDR1 SNHLY and CDR2 FYNNEI come from the germline V gene. The CDR3 runs to 16 residues. Drawing the rest from reference TRBV2 and TRBJ2-7, the complete variable domain is EPEVTQTPSHQVTQMGQEVILRCVPISNHLYFYWYRQILGQKVEFLVSFYNNEISEKSEIFDDQFSVERPDGSNFTLKIRSTKLEDSAMYFCASSDSWTGGTYEQYFGPGTRLTVT.

This chain connects TRBV12-3 or TRBV12-4 to TRBJ1-2; the D gene is possibly TRBD1 (5 bases). The V gene lost 6 bases and the J gene lost 6 bases, with 8 bases spanning the gap. This CDR3 region has 11 residues. DNA for the CDR3: TGTGCCAGCAGCTACAGGCATGGCTACACCTTC. Amino acid sequence: CASSYRHGYTF.

The gene calls are TRBV19 and TRBJ1-2; 7 nucleotides match TRBD1. V shed 3 bases, J shed 5 bases, and the junction held 9 bases outside the gene matches. Germline CDR1 and CDR2: LNHDA and SQIVND (reference sequence). The length of the CDR3 is 15 residues. CDR3 region: CASSIRTGTTYGYTF. The CDR3 DNA reads TGTGCCAGTAGTATTCGGACAGGTACCACTTATGGCTACACCTTC.

This chain links TRBV15 with TRBJ1-6, with D possibly being TRBD1 (5 bases). The V and J ends lost 0 bases and 11 bases respectively, with 14 bases between them. Per the germline V gene, CDR1 is LNHNV and CDR2 is YYDKDF (reference sequence). There are 15 residues in the CDR3. This chain's CDR3 is CATSRDGPRVAPLHF. The CDR3 DNA follows: TGTGCCACCAGCAGAGATGGCCCCAGGGTGGCACCCCTCCACTTT.

Note on this clone: At one boundary the junction diverges from the germline segment, which might be a read error. The V and J genes are TRBV5-1 and TRBJ1-4, with no clear D. Looked up from germline, CDR1 is SGHRS and CDR2 is YFSETQ. The CDR3 has 16 residues. The CDR3 nucleotides read TGCGCCGGCAGCTTGAATGTCCTGGGAACTAATGAAAAACTGTTTTTT. Protein product: CAGSLNVLGTNEKLFF.

V and J are TRBV30 and TRBJ2-4, with 10 bases aligning to TRBD1. Germline V gives CDR1 GTSNPN, CDR2 SVGIG (reference sequence). The CDR3 covers 15 residues. J gave up 3 bases and V 3 bases, and 5 bases lay outside the gene matches. This CDR3 is CAWRPGTGDKNIQYF. CDR3 coding DNA: TGTGCCTGGAGGCCCGGGACAGGGGACAAAAACATTCAGTACTTC.

On this clone: The same CDR3 also results from other DNA sequences found in this sample. This chain connects TRBV18 to TRBJ1-5, with D hard to call. Germline loops: CDR1 KGHSH, CDR2 LQKENI. V lost 3 bases, J lost 1 base, and 4 bases lay in between. The CDR3 consists of 13 residues. Here the CDR3 DNA reads TGTGCCAGCTCACCGGGCAGCAATCAGCCCCAGCATTTT. The encoded protein is CASSPGSNQPQHF.

A few counts support this clone. V usage is TRBV5-4 and J usage is TRBJ2-7; D is possibly TRBD2 (6 bases). Deletions cut 0 bases from V and 3 bases from J, with 13 bases between. This CDR3 spans 15 amino acids. Germline V gene sequence: CDR1 SGHNT, CDR2 YYREEE (reference sequence). CDR3 amino acids: CASSLAVRGLYEQYF. The CDR3 DNA reads TGTGCCAGCAGCTTGGCCGTGCGGGGTCTCTACGAGCAGTACTTC.

This clone was found once. This chain joins TRBV18 and TRBJ1-4; D unclear. V gave up 1 base and J gave up 8 bases, with 5 bases separating them. Per the germline V gene, CDR1 is KGHSH and CDR2 is LQKENI. The CDR3 covers 12 residues. The CDR3 here is CASSPLGEKLFF. CDR3 bases: TGTGCCAGCTCACCACTGGGGGAAAAACTGTTTTTT.

V is TRBV19 and J is TRBJ2-7, with 7 bases that match TRBD2. Germline trimming cut 0 bases from V and 2 bases from J; bases unmatched to any gene: 10. CDR3 length: 17 residues. Germline V CDR1 and CDR2: LNHDA, SQIVND (reference sequence). The CDR3 protein is CASSIDAVASGTYEQYF. CDR3 in DNA: TGTGCCAGTAGTATAGATGCGGTCGCTAGCGGTACCTACGAGCAGTACTTC. Complete variable domain (other parts from reference TRBV19 and TRBJ2-7): DGGITQSPKYLFRKEGQNVTLSCEQNLNHDAMYWYRQDPGQGLRLIYYSQIVNDFQKGDIAEGYSVSREKKESFPLTVTSAQKNPTAFYLCASSIDAVASGTYEQYFGPGTRLTVT.